Sequencing of this T cell receptor beta chain was carried out in a study of blood T cell repertoires in COVID-19. Study information: In each case, the material was cDNA or gDNA derived from T cells, B-cell-depleted T cells, or PBMCs.

In the source study's methods: Reference gene primer amplification in the assay estimated nucleated cell counts. Generated by immunoSEQ multiplex PCR, the TCRdb table keeps only in-frame clones and is missing some. The D gene and trimming were derived from the DNA, and the V and J assignments and clone size from that table. The sample has roughly 54,000 clones, approximately 91% seen once. This clone has just one count. Germline CDR1 DFQATT, CDR2 SNEGSKA (reference sequence). The CDR3 is made up of 13 amino acids. V lost 3 bases, J lost 3 bases, and 12 bases lay in between. Sample: peripheral blood. The origin of this receptor is a woman aged 60-70 years with active or convalescent COVID-19. The rearrangement links TRBV20-1 to TRBJ2-7, with D unclear. The CDR3 is CSASSASYYEQYF. The CDR3 DNA reads TGCAGTGCTAGTTCGGCTAGTTACTACGAGCAGTACTTC.